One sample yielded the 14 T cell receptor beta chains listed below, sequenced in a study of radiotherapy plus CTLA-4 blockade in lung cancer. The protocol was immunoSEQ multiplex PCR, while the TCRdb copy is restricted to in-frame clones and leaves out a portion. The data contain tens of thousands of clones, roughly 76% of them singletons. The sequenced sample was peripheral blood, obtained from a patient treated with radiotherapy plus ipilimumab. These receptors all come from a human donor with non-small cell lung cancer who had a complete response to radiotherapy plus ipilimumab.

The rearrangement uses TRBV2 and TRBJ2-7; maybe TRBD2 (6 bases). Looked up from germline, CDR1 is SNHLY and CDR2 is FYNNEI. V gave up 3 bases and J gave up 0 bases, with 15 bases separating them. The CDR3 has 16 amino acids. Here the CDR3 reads CASSDEGDGSSYEQYF. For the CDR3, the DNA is TGTGCCAGCAGTGATGAGGGTGACGGGAGCTCCTACGAGCAGTACTTC.

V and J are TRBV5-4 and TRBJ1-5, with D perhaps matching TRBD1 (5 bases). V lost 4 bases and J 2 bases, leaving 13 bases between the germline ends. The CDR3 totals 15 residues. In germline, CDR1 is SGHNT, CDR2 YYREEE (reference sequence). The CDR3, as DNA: TGTGCCAGCAGCCCTGGACAATCGCGCAATCAGCCCCAGCATTTT. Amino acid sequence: CASSPGQSRNQPQHF. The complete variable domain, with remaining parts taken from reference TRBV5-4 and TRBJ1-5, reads ETGVTQSPTHLIKTRGQQVTLRCSSQSGHNTVSWYQQALGQGPQFIFQYYREEENGRGNFPPRFSGLQFPNYSSELNVNALELDDSALYLCASSPGQSRNQPQHFGDGTRLSIL.

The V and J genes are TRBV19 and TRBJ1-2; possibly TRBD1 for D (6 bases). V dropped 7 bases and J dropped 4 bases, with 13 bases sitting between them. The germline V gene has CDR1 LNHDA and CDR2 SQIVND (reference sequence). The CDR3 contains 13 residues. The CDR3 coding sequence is TGTGCCAGTATTGGGGGCGCCGTCTATGGCTACACCTTC. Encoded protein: CASIGGAVYGYTF.

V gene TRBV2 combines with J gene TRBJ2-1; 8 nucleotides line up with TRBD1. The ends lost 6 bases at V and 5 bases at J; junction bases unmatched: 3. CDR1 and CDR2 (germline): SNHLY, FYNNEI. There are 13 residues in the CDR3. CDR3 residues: CASRDRANNEQFF. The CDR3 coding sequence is TGTGCCAGCAGGGACAGGGCAAACAATGAGCAGTTCTTC.

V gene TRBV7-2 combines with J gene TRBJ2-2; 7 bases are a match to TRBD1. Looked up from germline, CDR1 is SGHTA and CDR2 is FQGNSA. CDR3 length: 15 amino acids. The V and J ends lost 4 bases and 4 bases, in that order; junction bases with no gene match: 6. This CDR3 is CASSSRGQFTGELFF. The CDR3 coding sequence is TGTGCCAGCAGCTCCCGGGGACAGTTCACCGGGGAGCTGTTTTTT.

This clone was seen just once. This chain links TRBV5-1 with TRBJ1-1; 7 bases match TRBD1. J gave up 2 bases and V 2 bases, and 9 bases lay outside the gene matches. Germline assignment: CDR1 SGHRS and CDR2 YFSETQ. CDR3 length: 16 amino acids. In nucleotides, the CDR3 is TGCGCCAGCAGCTTCAAAGACAGGGCCCGAAACACTGAAGCTTTCTTT. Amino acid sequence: CASSFKDRARNTEAFF. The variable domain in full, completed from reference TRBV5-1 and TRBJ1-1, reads KAGVTQTPRYLIKTRGQQVTLSCSPISGHRSVSWYQQTPGQGLQFLFEYFSETQRNKGNFPGRFSGRQFSNSRSEMNVSTLELGDSALYLCASSFKDRARNTEAFFGQGTRLTVV.

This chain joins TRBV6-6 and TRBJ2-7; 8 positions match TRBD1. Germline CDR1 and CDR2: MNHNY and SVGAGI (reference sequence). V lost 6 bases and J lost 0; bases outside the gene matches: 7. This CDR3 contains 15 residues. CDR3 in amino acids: CASRKTGVFSYEQYF. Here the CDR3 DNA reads TGTGCCAGCAGGAAGACAGGGGTCTTCTCCTACGAGCAGTACTTC.

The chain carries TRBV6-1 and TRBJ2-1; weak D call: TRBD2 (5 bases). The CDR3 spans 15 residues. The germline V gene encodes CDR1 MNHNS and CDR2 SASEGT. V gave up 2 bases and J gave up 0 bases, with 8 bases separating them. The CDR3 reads CASSEPGSSYNEQFF. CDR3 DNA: TGTGCCAGCAGTGAACCTGGGAGCTCCTACAATGAGCAGTTCTTC.

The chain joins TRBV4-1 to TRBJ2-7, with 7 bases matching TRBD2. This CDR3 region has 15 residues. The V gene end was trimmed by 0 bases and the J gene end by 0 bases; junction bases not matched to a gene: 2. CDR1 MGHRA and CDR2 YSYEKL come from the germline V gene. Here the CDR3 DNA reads TGCGCCAGCAGCCAAGACCTAGCGGACTCCTACGAGCAGTACTTC. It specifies CASSQDLADSYEQYF.

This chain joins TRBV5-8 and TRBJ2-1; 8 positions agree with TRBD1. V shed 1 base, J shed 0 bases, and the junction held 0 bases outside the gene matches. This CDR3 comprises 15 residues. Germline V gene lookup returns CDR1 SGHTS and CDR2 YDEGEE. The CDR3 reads CASSLTGGSYNEQFF. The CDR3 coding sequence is TGTGCCAGCAGCTTGACAGGGGGCTCCTACAATGAGCAGTTCTTC.

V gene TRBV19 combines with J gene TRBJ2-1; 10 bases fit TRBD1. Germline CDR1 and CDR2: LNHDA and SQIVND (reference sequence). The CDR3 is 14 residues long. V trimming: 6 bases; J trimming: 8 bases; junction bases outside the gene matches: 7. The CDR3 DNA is TGTGCCAGTAGCGACAGGGGGCTTAGGGATGAGCAGTTCTTC. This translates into CASSDRGLRDEQFF.

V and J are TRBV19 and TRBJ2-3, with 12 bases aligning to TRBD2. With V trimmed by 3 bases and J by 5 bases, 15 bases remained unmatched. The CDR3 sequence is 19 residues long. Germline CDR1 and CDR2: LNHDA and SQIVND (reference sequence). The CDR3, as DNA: TGTGCCAGTAGTATTCGGCTAGCGGGGGGGCGTTCTCTGGAAGATACGCAGTATTTT. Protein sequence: CASSIRLAGGRSLEDTQYF. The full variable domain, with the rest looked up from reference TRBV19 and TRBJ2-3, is DGGITQSPKYLFRKEGQNVTLSCEQNLNHDAMYWYRQDPGQGLRLIYYSQIVNDFQKGDIAEGYSVSREKKESFPLTVTSAQKNPTAFYLCASSIRLAGGRSLEDTQYFGPGTRLTVL.

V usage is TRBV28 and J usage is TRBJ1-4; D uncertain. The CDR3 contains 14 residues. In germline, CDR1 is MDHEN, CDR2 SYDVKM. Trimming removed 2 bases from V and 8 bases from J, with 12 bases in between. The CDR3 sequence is CASSLGTGREKLFF. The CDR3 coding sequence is TGTGCCAGCAGTTTAGGAACGGGTCGGGAAAAACTGTTTTTT.

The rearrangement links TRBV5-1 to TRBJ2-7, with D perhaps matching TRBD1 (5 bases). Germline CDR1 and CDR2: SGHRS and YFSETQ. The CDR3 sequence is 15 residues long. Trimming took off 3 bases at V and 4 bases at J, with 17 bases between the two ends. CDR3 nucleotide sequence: TGCGCCAGCAGCTCAGGACATGCCGAGCTTTACGAGCAGTACTTC. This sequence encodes CASSSGHAELYEQYF.